The present TCR beta chain was sequenced within a study of metastatic and nonmetastatic thyroid tumors. Whole-study context: Malignant thyroid and benign thyroid patients provided blood and tumor or nodule tissue whose repertoires were compared. Study conclusions and caveats: Reports indicated that malignant thyroid tumors showed significantly higher TCR beta diversity than benign nodules did, in blood and tumor.

Authors' methods: The distant-metastasis classifier for papillary thyroid cancer was built from CDR3 differences across clinicopathological groups. TCRdb re-called the PCR reads via MiXCR. The V and J calls were not made by the authors but by TCRdb's processing. The table has about 7,600 clones, 27% seen once. This clone has just a few counts. Its antigen is not known. Germline CDR1 reads MNHEY; CDR2 reads SMNVEV (reference sequence). J gave up 10 bases and V 5 bases, and 11 bases lay outside the gene matches. The CDR3 has 15 residues. Each patient came to thyroid surgery without any prior treatment (of any kind).

The chain links TRBV27 to TRBJ1-6, with 7 bases aligning to TRBD1. This TCR came from a female donor with papillary thyroid cancer or a benign thyroid nodule (not recorded which). Some clones in this sample may be carry-over from other donors' samples. Sequencing was performed on adjacent normal tissue. The CDR3 sequence is CASSEDRTGPSPLHF. CDR3 DNA sequence: TGTGCCAGCAGTGAGGACAGGACCGGGCCCTCACCCCTCCACTTT.